This T cell receptor (beta chain) appears in the sequencing data of a study of early T cells in non-severe SARS-CoV-2 infection. Whole-study context: Unsorted whole-blood RNA was sequenced in bulk, leaving chains unpaired.

Study-level results: VDJdb-based annotation leaned toward anti-spike CD8 responses and missed private and CD4 specificities.

Note on this clonotype: Its specificity is not known.

V shed 6 bases, J shed 0 bases, and the junction held 2 bases outside the gene matches. This CDR3 contains 14 residues. Germline CDR1 MNHEY, CDR2 SVGEGT. Unique molecular identifiers tagged individual cDNA molecules. Via MiXCR, TCRdb re-called the 5' RACE reads, giving one row per CDR3 protein. The sample has tens of thousands of distinct CDR3 sequences, over 9% seen once; the top ten hold about 13%. Source material: whole blood. The V and J genes are TRBV6-2 or TRBV6-3 and TRBJ1-5, with 7 positions matching TRBD1. This TCR was recovered from an adult who was a healthcare worker with PCR-confirmed SARS-CoV-2 infection or an uninfected control (not recorded which). CDR3 DNA: TGTGCCAGCAGGGGACAGTATAGCAATCAGCCCCAGCATTTT. This translates into CASRGQYSNQPQHF.